The rows below give T cell receptor beta chains drawn from one sample of a study of CD8 T cells in ankylosing spondylitis. TCRdb fed the 5' RACE reads into MiXCR, producing one record per CDR3 protein. The repertoire has about 420,000 distinct CDR3 sequences, about a fifth of them found once; the top ten carry 16%. Sequenced sample: blood, either unsorted or a sorted T cell fraction (not recorded which). The source of these receptors is a male donor with ankylosing spondylitis. Both conserved end residues are part of each CDR3. A D gene is named only where the DNA matches it firmly. Only some rows state a clone size, as once, few, many or a class for expanded clones.

D gene	clone size	J gene	V gene	CDR3 DNA	CDR3 protein
TRBD2	few	TRBJ2-1	TRBV20-1	TGCAGTGCTAGCACGCCGGGACTAGCGGGAGCCTACAATGAGCAGTTCTTC	CSASTPGLAGAYNEQFF
TRBD1	NA	TRBJ1-2	TRBV5-1	TGCGCCAGCAGCCCAACCGACAGGGAGTATGGCTACACCTTC	CASSPTDREYGYTF
TRBD2	few	TRBJ2-1	TRBV15	TGTGCCACCAGCAGAGATACGCGCGGGAGGGAAAATGAGCAGTTCTTC	CATSRDTRGRENEQFF
TRBD2	NA	TRBJ2-3	TRBV11-3	TGTGCCAGCAGCAAACTAGCGGGGTCGGATACGCAGTATTTT	CASSKLAGSDTQYF
NA	NA	TRBJ2-1	TRBV5-1	TGCGCCAGCAGCCCGTCAGGGGGGACTAGAGGTTCCGTGAGTGAGCAGTTCTTC	CASSPSGGTRGSVSEQFF
NA	few	TRBJ2-4	TRBV7-7	TGTGCCAGCAGCTTAGGGGGCCCAGCCAAAAACATTCAGTACTTC	CASSLGGPAKNIQYF
NA	NA	TRBJ2-1	TRBV25-1	TGTGCCAGCAGTGTCGAGGGCGGGCGCGGGTTCTTC	CASSVEGGRGFF
NA	few	TRBJ2-2	TRBV10-3	TGTGCCATCTTTAGCGGACTGAACACCGGGGAGCTGTTTTTT	CAIFSGLNTGELFF
TRBD2	NA	TRBJ2-3	TRBV10-3	TGTGCCGTTTCGACTAGCGGATACACAGATACGCAGTATTTT	CAVSTSGYTDTQYF
TRBD1	NA	TRBJ1-6	TRBV7-9	TGTGCCAGCAGCCTCGACAGGGGGACCTATAATTCACCCCTCCACTTT	CASSLDRGTYNSPLHF
NA	few	TRBJ2-5	TRBV5-1	TGCGCCAGCAGCTTGTTATACAGGCAAGAGACCCAGTACTTC	CASSLLYRQETQYF
NA	few	TRBJ1-2	TRBV28	TGTGCCAGCAGTTTACCCTCGACAGTCGAAAATGGCTACACCTTC	CASSLPSTVENGYTF
NA	NA	TRBJ2-2	TRBV28	TGTGCCAGCAGTTTATTGGGGGCGTTAGGGGCCGGGGAGCTGTTTTTT	CASSLLGALGAGELFF
TRBD2	few	TRBJ2-1	TRBV14	TGTGCCAGCAGCCCTCGACTAGCGGGAGCGGGAAATGAGCAGTTCTTC	CASSPRLAGAGNEQFF
NA	few	TRBJ1-3	TRBV29-1	TGCAGCGTGAGGACGGGGCCTGGAAACACCATATATTTT	CSVRTGPGNTIYF
TRBD1	many	TRBJ2-7	TRBV5-1	TGCGCCAGCAGCTTTGGAGACAGGGTCCACGAGCAGTACTTC	CASSFGDRVHEQYF
TRBD1	few	TRBJ2-7	TRBV12-3/TRBV12-4	TGTGCCAGCAGTATTCCAGGGGGTCTCGAGCAGTACTTC	CASSIPGGLEQYF
TRBD2	few	TRBJ2-5	TRBV4-3	TGCGCCAGCAGCCAAGTAGCGGGAGGGCCTCAGACCCAGTACTTC	CASSQVAGGPQTQYF
NA	few	TRBJ1-2	TRBV5-6	TGTGCCAGCAGCTTGCCGTTCGGGGTCGGCTACACCTTC	CASSLPFGVGYTF
NA	many	TRBJ2-5	TRBV20-1	TGCAGTGCTACAAGAATGGAGACCCAGTACTTC	CSATRMETQYF
NA	many	TRBJ2-2	TRBV27	TGTGCCAGCAGTTCCAGGGCAGAGCTCACCGGGGAGCTGTTTTTT	CASSSRAELTGELFF
TRBD2	few	TRBJ2-3	TRBV5-6	TGTGCCAGCAGCTTGGTGCCTAGCGGGAGGTCAGATACGCAGTATTTT	CASSLVPSGRSDTQYF
NA	few	TRBJ2-5	TRBV20-1	TGCAGTGCCAGGGACACCGGGGGGACCCAGTACTTC	CSARDTGGTQYF
TRBD2	NA	TRBJ2-5	TRBV3-1	TGTGCCAGCAGACTTTCAGGGGGCCGCGCTAGCGGGAGTCATCATGGAGAGACCCAGTACTTC	CASRLSGGRASGSHHGETQYF
NA	NA	TRBJ2-6	TRBV2	TGTGCCAGCAGTGATGGCTATCCCTCTGGGGCCAACGTCCTGACTTTC	CASSDGYPSGANVLTF
TRBD1	NA	TRBJ2-2	TRBV4-3	TGCGCCAGCAGCCACCGGGACAGGGGTATCGGGGAGCTGTTTTTT	CASSHRDRGIGELFF
TRBD2	NA	TRBJ2-7	TRBV11-2	TGTGCCAGCAGCAAAGTAGTAGCGGGCAGCGGGAGGCCCCCGTACTTC	CASSKVVAGSGRPPYF
NA	NA	TRBJ2-5	TRBV7-2	TGTGCCAGCAGCATAATGGGTCAAGAGACCCAGTACTTC	CASSIMGQETQYF
TRBD2	NA	TRBJ2-1	TRBV20-1	TGCAGTGCCCCATCCGCTAGCGGGAGTATTCGTGAGCAGTTCTTC	CSAPSASGSIREQFF
TRBD1	NA	TRBJ2-7	TRBV12-3/TRBV12-4	TGTGCCAGCAGCCGAGGGGGCGGACCGGGGCTCGAGCAGTACTTC	CASSRGGGPGLEQYF
NA	few	TRBJ2-2	TRBV30	TGTGCCTGGAGTGTTATCAGGGAGGTCGGGGAGCTGTTTTTT	CAWSVIREVGELFF
TRBD1	NA	TRBJ2-7	TRBV6-1	TGTGCCAGCAGCCTCTTTCAGGGGGCCTACGAGCAGTACTTC	CASSLFQGAYEQYF
NA	few	TRBJ2-3	TRBV6-2/TRBV6-3	TGTGCCAGCAGTTACCGGCGCTGGAGCACAGATACGCAGTATTTT	CASSYRRWSTDTQYF
TRBD2	few	TRBJ2-7	TRBV12-3/TRBV12-4	TGTGCCAGCAAACCAGAGGGTGGACTAGCGCCGTACGAGCAGTACTTC	CASKPEGGLAPYEQYF
NA	few	TRBJ1-1	TRBV6-2/TRBV6-3	TGTGCCAGCAGTATCGGAATGTATAACACTGAAGCTTTCTTT	CASSIGMYNTEAFF
NA	many	TRBJ2-1	TRBV7-9	TGTGCCAGCAGCCCAGCGTGGGGAGCGTTTGAGCAGTTCTTC	CASSPAWGAFEQFF
TRBD1	NA	TRBJ1-2	TRBV29-1	TGCAGCGTTGCGGGGGACAGGTCCGGCTATGGCTACACCTTC	CSVAGDRSGYGYTF
NA	NA	TRBJ2-3	TRBV10-3	TGTGCCACCACCGGGGTCCCCACAGATACGCAGTATTTT	CATTGVPTDTQYF
NA	few	TRBJ2-3	TRBV24-1	TGTGCCACCGCTTTGAGCCAACAGGGCACAGATACGCAGTATTTT	CATALSQQGTDTQYF
TRBD2	NA	TRBJ2-2	TRBV10-1	TGCGCCAGCAGTGAGGGGACTAGCGGGATGAACACCGGGGAGCTGTTTTTT	CASSEGTSGMNTGELFF
TRBD1	few	TRBJ1-6	TRBV25-1	TGTGCCAGCCGAGGGGGCAACACCTATAATTCACCCCTCCACTTT	CASRGGNTYNSPLHF
NA	NA	TRBJ1-2	TRBV9	TGTGCCAGCAGCGTAGACCACTCTCATGGCTACACCTTC	CASSVDHSHGYTF
NA	few	TRBJ2-1	TRBV5-1	TGCGCCAGCAGCATAGAGGGTCTAGGTGAGCAGTTCTTC	CASSIEGLGEQFF
NA	NA	TRBJ2-2	TRBV28	TGTGCCAGCAGGAGACCCGGGCCCCCTCGGGCCACCGGGGAGCTGTTTTTT	CASRRPGPPRATGELFF
TRBD2	few	TRBJ2-2	TRBV5-1	TGCGCCAGCAGCTTGGCCGTTGGCGGGAGCCCCACCGGGGAGCTGTTTTTT	CASSLAVGGSPTGELFF
TRBD1	many	TRBJ2-7	TRBV27	TGTGCCAGCAGTTCCCTGGACAGGGGCTACGAGCAGTACTTC	CASSSLDRGYEQYF
TRBD2	few	TRBJ2-1	TRBV20-1	TGCAGTGCTAGCCCGAGCGGGAGGATATCCTACAATGAGCAGTTCTTC	CSASPSGRISYNEQFF
NA	NA	TRBJ2-3	TRBV7-2	TGTGCCAGCAGCCAATTAGCCGGGAGCCGCACAGATACGCAGTATTTT	CASSQLAGSRTDTQYF
NA	NA	TRBJ2-3	TRBV4-1	TGCGCCAGCAGCCAATCCGGGAGCCCCACAGATACGCAGTATTTT	CASSQSGSPTDTQYF
TRBD2	NA	TRBJ2-5	TRBV10-1	TGCGCCAGCAGTGAGAACGAGGGAGGGATTCAGACCCAGTACTTC	CASSENEGGIQTQYF
NA	few	TRBJ2-3	TRBV4-3	TGCGCCAGCAGCCAACGGACTGGGGTGGGCACAGATACGCAGTATTTT	CASSQRTGVGTDTQYF
NA	NA	TRBJ2-1	TRBV27	TGTGCCAGCAGCCGTACACCATCCGATGAGCAGTTCTTC	CASSRTPSDEQFF
NA	NA	TRBJ2-3	TRBV5-5	TGTGCCAGCAGCCCCGGGGACACAACAGATACGCAGTATTTT	CASSPGDTTDTQYF
NA	NA	TRBJ1-5	TRBV29-1	TGCAGCGTTGAGTCAGGGGGCAATCAGCCCCAGCATTTT	CSVESGGNQPQHF
TRBD2	NA	TRBJ2-1	TRBV20-1	TGCAGTGCCGGGGGACTAGCGGGAGATTCAGATGAGCAGTTCTTC	CSAGGLAGDSDEQFF
TRBD2	NA	TRBJ2-1	TRBV20-1	TGCAGTGCTAGAGAGCTAGCGGGGATGGGCAATGAGCAGTTCTTC	CSARELAGMGNEQFF
NA	NA	TRBJ2-7	TRBV6-2/TRBV6-3	TGTGCCAGCAGTTACAATGGGGATAATACCTCCTACGAGCAGTACTTC	CASSYNGDNTSYEQYF